The clone carrying this T cell receptor beta chain has more than one count but fewer than ten. Its antigen is not known. The data originate from a study of CD8 T cells in ankylosing spondylitis. Study-wide results and caveats: Disease-linked clones were reportedly significantly enriched in matched ankylosing spondylitis synovial fluid. Seemingly distinctive of ankylosing spondylitis blood was a TCR beta motif formed by eight highly homologous variants. Those disease-linked clones were CD8+; they were also relatively rare in peripheral blood. There were earlier reports of some motif variants in reactive arthritis synovial fluid and blood.

Using quantitative 5'-RACE with molecular barcodes, the authors made TCR beta libraries. TCRdb ran MiXCR on the 5' RACE reads and lists one entry per CDR3 protein. The top ten clones hold just over 0.5% of a sample with 700,000 to 1,000,000 distinct CDR3 sequences, about 12% of them seen once. The TCR was taken from a male donor with ankylosing spondylitis. Sequencing was carried out using blood, either unsorted or a sorted T cell fraction (not recorded which).

CDR3 region: CASSRNWGQKNTEAFF. The CDR3 DNA reads as TGTGCCAGCAGCCGTAACTGGGGACAAAAAAACACTGAAGCTTTCTTT. The chain recombines TRBV11-2 with TRBJ1-1; D may be TRBD1 (6 bases). CDR1 and CDR2 from the germline V gene are SGHAT and FQNNGV. The V and J ends lost 5 bases and 2 bases respectively, with 18 bases between them. This CDR3 region has 16 residues.